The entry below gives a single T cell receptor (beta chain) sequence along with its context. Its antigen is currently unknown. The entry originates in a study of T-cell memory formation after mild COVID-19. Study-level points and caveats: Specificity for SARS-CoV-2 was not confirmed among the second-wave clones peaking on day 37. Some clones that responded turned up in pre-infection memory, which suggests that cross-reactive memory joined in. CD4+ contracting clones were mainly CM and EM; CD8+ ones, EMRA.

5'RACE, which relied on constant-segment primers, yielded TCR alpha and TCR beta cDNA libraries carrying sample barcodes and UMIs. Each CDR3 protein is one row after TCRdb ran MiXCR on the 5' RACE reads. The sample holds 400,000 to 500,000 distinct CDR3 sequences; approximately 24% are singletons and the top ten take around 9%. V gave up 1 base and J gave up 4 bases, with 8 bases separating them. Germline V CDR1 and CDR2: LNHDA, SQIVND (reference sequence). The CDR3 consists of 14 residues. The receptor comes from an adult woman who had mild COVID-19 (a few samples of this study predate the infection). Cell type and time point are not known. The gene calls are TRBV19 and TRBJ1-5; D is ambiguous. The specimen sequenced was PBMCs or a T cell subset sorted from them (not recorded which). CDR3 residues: CASSIAGTNQPQHF. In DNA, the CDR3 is TGTGCCAGTAGTATAGCGGGTACAAATCAGCCCCAGCATTTT.